Listed here are 21 T cell receptor beta chains from one sample, sequenced in a study of beta chain features in type 1 diabetes (dated by TCRdb to the late 2010s). The library was made by the immunoSEQ multiplex PCR assay. All of the isolated RNA was reverse transcribed with the High Capacity cDNA Reverse Transcription Kit, so expressed TCRB transcripts were sequenced. This is the immuneACCESS table as TCRdb keeps it, with only in-frame sequences that have V and J called. A part of the clones is gone; compared with another copy, unresolved V genes explain less than half, and the rest is unexplained. The sample table contains about 40,000 clones; only one count was recorded for more than 40% of them. The ten most abundant clones make up 0.65% to 0.9% of the sample. Specimen: central memory CD4+ T cells from blood. Source of these receptors: a woman younger than 30 in good health.

This clone has just a few counts. V is TRBV30 and J is TRBJ2-4; D is undetermined. This CDR3 is built from 14 residues. Trimming shortened V by 5 bases and J by 2 bases, and 13 bases separated the two germline ends. Germline V CDR1 and CDR2: GTSNPN, SVGIG (reference sequence). CDR3 in amino acids: CAWSPSVPKNIQYF. The CDR3 nucleotides read TGTGCCTGGTCTCCTTCGGTACCCAAAAACATTCAGTACTTC.

The DNA of the CDR3 is TGTGCCAGCAGCTTAGGACAAACCTACGAGCAGTACTTC. Its protein is CASSLGQTYEQYF. V usage is TRBV11-2 and J usage is TRBJ2-7; D remains ambiguous. Germline CDR1 SGHAT, CDR2 FQNNGV. This CDR3 contains 13 residues. The V end lost 1 base, the J end lost 2 bases, and 6 bases lay between the germline ends.

This chain links TRBV21-1 with TRBJ1-1; TRBD1 is the table's D call and was not checked against the DNA. TRBV21-1 is an annotated pseudogene. There are 16 residues in the CDR3. CDR3 coding DNA: TGTGCCAGCAGCGTAACTTCAGGGGACATGAACACTGAAGCTTTCTTT. Its protein product is CASSVTSGDMNTEAFF.

The chain joins TRBV7-8 to TRBJ2-5, with D tentatively TRBD2 (5 bases). CDR1 is SGHVS, CDR2 FQNEAQ, per germline. This CDR3 has 15 residues. V was cut by 5 bases and J by 5 bases, with 18 bases left in between. The CDR3 sequence: CASSAGGPSSETQYF. CDR3 DNA: TGTGCCAGCAGCGCTGGCGGGCCTAGCTCGGAGACCCAGTACTTC.

This clone was counted a few times. The CDR3 loop reads CASSPGRRSDEQYF. CDR3 bases: TGTGCCAGCTCACCCGGACGGAGGAGCGACGAGCAGTACTTC. The V call is TRBV18, the J call TRBJ2-7, with D perhaps matching TRBD2 (5 bases). V was trimmed by 3 bases and J by 5 bases, leaving 14 bases between them. The CDR3 contains 14 residues. Germline assignment: CDR1 KGHSH and CDR2 LQKENI.

The chain uses TRBV18 and TRBJ1-5, with D perhaps TRBD1 (6 bases). Germline V gene sequence: CDR1 KGHSH, CDR2 LQKENI. This CDR3 contains 20 residues. The V end was cut by 3 bases, the J end by 4 bases, with 28 bases between. This CDR3 reads CASSPRPNLNNYRDNQPQHF. The DNA of the CDR3 is TGTGCCAGCTCACCGCGCCCGAACCTTAATAATTACAGGGATAATCAGCCCCAGCATTTT.

This clone was seen a handful of times. The chain has TRBV6-4 and TRBJ1-5; D perhaps matches TRBD1 (5 bases). The germline CDR1 and CDR2 sequences are MRHNA and SNTAGT. Trimming left V 6 bases short and J 0 bases short, with 12 bases between. This CDR3 region has 15 residues. The CDR3 sequence is CASSLDGGSNQPQHF. In DNA form, the CDR3 reads TGTGCCAGCAGCCTCGACGGGGGTAGCAATCAGCCCCAGCATTTT.

This clone was counted a few times. The chain couples TRBV4-1 to TRBJ2-7; maybe TRBD1 (6 bases). The CDR3 has 15 amino acids. Germline loops: CDR1 MGHRA, CDR2 YSYEKL. V was cut by 4 bases and J by 3 bases, with 16 bases left in between. The CDR3 protein is CASSLTGTTIYEQYF. CDR3 DNA: TGCGCCAGCAGCCTGACCGGGACAACTATCTACGAGCAGTACTTC.

The chain combines TRBV6-1 with TRBJ2-7; the D gene is possibly TRBD1 (6 bases). V was clipped by 8 bases and J by 0 bases, with 14 bases between them. The CDR3 length is 14 residues. Germline loops: CDR1 MNHNS, CDR2 SASEGT. The CDR3 protein is CASSDSNLSYEQYF. The CDR3 DNA reads TGTGCCAGCTCGGACAGTAACCTCTCCTACGAGCAGTACTTC.

The chain uses TRBV5-1 and TRBJ2-5; perhaps TRBD1 as D (7 bases). The CDR3 sequence is 15 residues long. Germline V gene lookup returns CDR1 SGHRS and CDR2 YFSETQ. Between the trimmed V and J ends, which lost 4 bases and 3 bases, there was a span of 16 bases. The CDR3 bases are TGCGCCAGCAGCCACCCGCAGGGGGGAAAAGAGACCCAGTACTTC. Translating gives CASSHPQGGKETQYF.

This chain connects TRBV6-1 to TRBJ1-6; D is possibly TRBD1 (5 bases). This CDR3 spans 15 amino acids. V lost 6 bases and J 7 bases, leaving 16 bases between the germline ends. The germline V gene encodes CDR1 MNHNS and CDR2 SASEGT. CDR3: CASRDAAAGNSPLHF. CDR3 sequence (DNA): TGTGCCAGCAGAGATGCGGCGGCAGGGAATTCACCCCTCCACTTT.

CDR3 residues: CARGGLANTGELFF. The CDR3 DNA is TGTGCCCGGGGGGGGCTAGCGAACACCGGGGAGCTGTTTTTT. The chain employs TRBV30 and TRBJ2-2, with TRBD2 matching over 8 bases. Per the germline V gene, CDR1 is GTSNPN and CDR2 is SVGIG (reference sequence). This CDR3 has 14 amino acids. The trim removed 8 bases at V and 0 bases at J, leaving 5 bases unmatched.

The V gene is TRBV10-3, the J gene TRBJ1-2, with 7 bases that match TRBD1. Germline V gene sequence: CDR1 ENHRY, CDR2 SYGVKD. This CDR3 comprises 14 residues. V dropped 5 bases and J dropped 11; count of bases not matched to a gene: 14. CDR3 DNA: TGTGCCATCAGTATAGACAGGGACCGCTCCGGGTACACCTTC. Its translation: CAISIDRDRSGYTF.

The CDR3: CAISESSRGGTTDTQYF. In DNA form, the CDR3 reads TGTGCCATCAGTGAGTCCTCTAGGGGGGGCACCACAGATACGCAGTATTTT. The rearrangement joins TRBV10-3 to TRBJ2-3; tentatively, D is TRBD2 (7 bases). V was pared by 0 bases and J by 2 bases, with 15 bases between. The V gene's germline CDR1 is ENHRY and CDR2 SYGVKD. This CDR3 spans 17 amino acids.

This clone was recorded a few times. J is TRBJ1-1 and V is TRBV27; no reliable D call. Per the germline V gene, CDR1 is MNHEY and CDR2 is SMNVEV (reference sequence). The CDR3 is 14 residues long. Trimming removed 0 bases from V and 1 base from J, with 6 bases in between. The DNA of the CDR3 is TGTGCCAGCAGTTTATCGCGGGGGAACACTGAAGCTTTCTTT. Translated, it gives CASSLSRGNTEAFF.

This chain joins TRBV5-6 and TRBJ2-5; D call uncertain. Germline V CDR1 and CDR2: SGHDT, YYEEEE. Between the trimmed V and J ends, which lost 4 bases and 0 bases, there was a span of 16 bases. The CDR3 consists of 16 residues. CDR3 protein: CASSPLQLSYQETQYF. The CDR3 DNA follows: TGTGCCAGCAGCCCTCTACAACTATCGTACCAAGAGACCCAGTACTTC.

The CDR3 protein is CAWTPIFSGYTF. DNA for the CDR3: TGTGCCTGGACCCCGATTTTTAGTGGCTACACCTTC. The chain uses TRBV30 and TRBJ1-2; no reliable D call. The CDR3 totals 12 residues. Germline V gene sequence: CDR1 GTSNPN, CDR2 SVGIG (reference sequence). V lost 4 bases and J 7 bases, leaving 13 bases between the germline ends.

The gene calls are TRBV9 and TRBJ2-7; 10 positions agree with TRBD1. The CDR3 spans 14 residues. The V gene's germline CDR1 is SGDLS and CDR2 YYNGEE. V lost 4 bases and J lost 7; bases outside the gene matches: 8. The CDR3 spells CASSPRQGAREQYF. CDR3 bases: TGTGCCAGCAGCCCGAGACAGGGGGCAAGGGAGCAGTACTTC.

The DNA for the CDR3 is TGTGCCATCACGGACAGGGAGGACTATGGCTACACCTTC. As protein: CAITDREDYGYTF. The gene calls are TRBV10-3 and TRBJ1-2; TRBD1 aligns across 8 bases. The CDR3 totals 13 residues. Germline V gives CDR1 ENHRY, CDR2 SYGVKD. The V gene end was trimmed by 7 bases and the J gene end by 3 bases; junction bases not matched to a gene: 4.

This clone was counted between two and nine times. This chain links TRBV7-9 with TRBJ2-3; 7 bases line up with TRBD2. This CDR3 is 17 amino acids long. The trim removed 4 bases at V and 1 base at J, leaving 11 bases unmatched. Germline values: CDR1 SEHNR, CDR2 FQNEAQ (reference sequence). The CDR3 reads CASSSGDGAGRTDTQYF. The CDR3 nucleotides are TGTGCCAGCAGCTCCGGAGATGGAGCGGGGCGCACAGATACGCAGTATTTT.

The V gene is TRBV5-1, the J gene TRBJ1-4; no clear D gene. Trimming left V 0 bases short and J 7 bases short, with 10 bases between. The CDR3 contains 14 residues. The germline gives CDR1 SGHRS, CDR2 YFSETQ. Written as DNA, the CDR3 is TGCGCCAGCAGCTTGGCCGGTCCAGGTGAAAAACTGTTTTTT. It encodes CASSLAGPGEKLFF.